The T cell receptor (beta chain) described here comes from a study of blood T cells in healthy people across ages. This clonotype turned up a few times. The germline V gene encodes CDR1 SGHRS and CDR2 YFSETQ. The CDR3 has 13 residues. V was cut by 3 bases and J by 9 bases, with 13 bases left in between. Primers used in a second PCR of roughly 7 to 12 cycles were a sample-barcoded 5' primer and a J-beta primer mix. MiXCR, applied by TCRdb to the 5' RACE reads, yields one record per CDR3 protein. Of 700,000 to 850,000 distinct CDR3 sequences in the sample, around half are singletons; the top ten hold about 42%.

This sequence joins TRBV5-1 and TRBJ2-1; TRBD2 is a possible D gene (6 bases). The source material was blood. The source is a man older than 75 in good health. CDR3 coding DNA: TGCGCCAGCAGCTCTCTAGTCGGGGGTGAGCAGTTCTTC. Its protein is CASSSLVGGEQFF.